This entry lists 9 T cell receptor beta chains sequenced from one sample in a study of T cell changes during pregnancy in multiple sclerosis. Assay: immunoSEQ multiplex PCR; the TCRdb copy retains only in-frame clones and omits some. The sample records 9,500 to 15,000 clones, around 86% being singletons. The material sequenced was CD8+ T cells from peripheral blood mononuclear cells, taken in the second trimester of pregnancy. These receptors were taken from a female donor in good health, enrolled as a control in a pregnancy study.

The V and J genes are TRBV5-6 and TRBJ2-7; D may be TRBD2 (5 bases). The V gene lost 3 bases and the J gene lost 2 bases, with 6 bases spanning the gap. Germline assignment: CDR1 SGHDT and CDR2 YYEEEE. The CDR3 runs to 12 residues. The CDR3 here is CASSSGTYEQYF. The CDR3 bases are TGTGCCAGCAGCTCGGGGACCTACGAGCAGTACTTC. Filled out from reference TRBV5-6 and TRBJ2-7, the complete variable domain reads DAGVTQSPTHLIKTRGQQVTLRCSPKSGHDTVSWYQQALGQGPQFIFQYYEEEERQRGNFPDRFSGHQFPNYSSELNVNALLLGDSALYLCASSSGTYEQYFGPGTRLTVT.

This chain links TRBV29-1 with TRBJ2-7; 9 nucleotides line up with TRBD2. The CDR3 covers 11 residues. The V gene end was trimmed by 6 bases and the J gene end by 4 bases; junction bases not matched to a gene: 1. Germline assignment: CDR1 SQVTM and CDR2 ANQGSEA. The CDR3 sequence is CSVAGGYEQYF. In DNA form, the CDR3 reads TGCAGCGTGGCGGGAGGGTACGAGCAGTACTTC.

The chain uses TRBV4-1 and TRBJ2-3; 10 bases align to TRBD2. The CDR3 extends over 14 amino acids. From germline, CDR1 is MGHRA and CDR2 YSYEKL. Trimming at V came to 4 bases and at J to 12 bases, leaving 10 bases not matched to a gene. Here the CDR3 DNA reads TGCGCCAGCAGCCCCCTAGTTAGCGGGGGGTCCCAGTATTTT. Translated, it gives CASSPLVSGGSQYF.

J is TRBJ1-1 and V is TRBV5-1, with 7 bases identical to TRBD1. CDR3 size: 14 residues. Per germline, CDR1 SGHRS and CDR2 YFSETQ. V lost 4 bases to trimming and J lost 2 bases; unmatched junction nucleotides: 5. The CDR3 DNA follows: TGCGCCAGCAGCGCGGGACAGCCCAACACTGAAGCTTTCTTT. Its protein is CASSAGQPNTEAFF.

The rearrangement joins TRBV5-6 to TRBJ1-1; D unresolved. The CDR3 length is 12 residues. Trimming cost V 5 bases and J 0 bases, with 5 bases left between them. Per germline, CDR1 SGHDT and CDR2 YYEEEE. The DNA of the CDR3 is TGTGCCAGCAGACAGTTGAACACTGAAGCTTTCTTT. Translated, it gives CASRQLNTEAFF.

The CDR3 region has the DNA TGCGCCAGCAGCCGAGCCGGCAGCGGGGGGGTCAATGAGCAGTTCTTC. Amino acids: CASSRAGSGGVNEQFF. The chain recombines TRBV4-3 with TRBJ2-1, with TRBD2 identical over 10 bases. This CDR3 has 16 residues. After removal of 4 bases from V and 6 bases from J, the junction contained 9 bases not matched to a gene. Looked up from germline, CDR1 is LGHNA and CDR2 is YSLEER.

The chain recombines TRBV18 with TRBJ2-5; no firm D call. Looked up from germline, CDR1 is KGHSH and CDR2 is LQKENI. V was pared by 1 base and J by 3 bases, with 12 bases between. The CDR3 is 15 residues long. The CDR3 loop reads CASSPRRSTEETQYF. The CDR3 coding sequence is TGTGCCAGCTCACCACGCAGGTCAACGGAAGAGACCCAGTACTTC.

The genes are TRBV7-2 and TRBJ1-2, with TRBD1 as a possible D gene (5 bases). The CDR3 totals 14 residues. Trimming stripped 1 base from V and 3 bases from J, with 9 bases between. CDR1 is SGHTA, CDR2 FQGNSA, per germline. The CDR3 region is CASSLGRADYGYTF. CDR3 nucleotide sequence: TGTGCCAGCAGCTTAGGCAGGGCTGACTATGGCTACACCTTC.

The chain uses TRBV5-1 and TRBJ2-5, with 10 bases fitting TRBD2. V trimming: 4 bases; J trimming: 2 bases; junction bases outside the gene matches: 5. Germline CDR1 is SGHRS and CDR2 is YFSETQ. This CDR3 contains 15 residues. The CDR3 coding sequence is TGCGCCAGCAGCCCGACTAGCGGGTTACAAGAGACCCAGTACTTC. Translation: CASSPTSGLQETQYF.